A single sample is the source of the 10 T cell receptor beta chains below, sequenced in a study of CD8+CD57+ T cells in acquired aplastic anemia. CD8+CD57+ cell expansion had been shown by flow cytometry in patients chosen for sequencing. The study profiled TCR beta VDJ and CDR3 using genomic DNA as template. Each CDR3 protein is one row after TCRdb ran MiXCR on the reads. This table holds around 200,000 distinct CDR3 sequences, less than 65% found once. The sample comprised sorted CD4+, CD8+, or CD8+CD57+ T cells (not recorded which) from PBMCs. The receptors were gathered from a human donor with aplastic anemia.

This sequence joins TRBV10-3 and TRBJ2-2, with a possible D match to TRBD1 (6 bases). CDR1 is ENHRY and CDR2 is SYGVKD in the germline V gene. CDR3 length equals 15 residues. V was pared by 0 bases and J by 5 bases, with 10 bases between. The CDR3 DNA is TGTGCCATCAGTGAGTCGGGGGCCGGAACCGGGGAGCTGTTTTTT. This gives the protein CAISESGAGTGELFF.

The chain recombines TRBV2 with TRBJ1-3, with TRBD1 as a possible D gene (5 bases). Germline V gives CDR1 SNHLY, CDR2 FYNNEI. V lost 2 bases and J 0 bases, leaving 8 bases between the germline ends. This CDR3 region has 15 residues. The CDR3 sequence is CASSENGGSGNTIYF. In DNA, the CDR3 is TGTGCCAGCAGTGAAAATGGGGGCTCTGGAAACACCATATATTTT.

V usage is TRBV15 and J usage is TRBJ2-7, with D unclear. The length of the CDR3 is 13 residues. Germline CDR1 is LNHNV and CDR2 is YYDKDF (reference sequence). The germline V and J ends were trimmed by 4 bases and 1 base, with 8 bases remaining between them. The CDR3 coding sequence is TGTGCCACCAGCACGGAACCTTCCTACGAGCAGTACTTC. Protein product: CATSTEPSYEQYF.

The J gene is TRBJ2-5, the V gene TRBV7-3; 7 bases fit TRBD2. This CDR3 is built from 15 residues. The germline V gene encodes CDR1 SGHTA and CDR2 FQGTGA. Unmatched junction bases numbered 7, after V lost 4 bases and J lost 2 bases. The CDR3 DNA follows: TGTGCCAGCAGCTCGGCTAGCGGCGCGCAAGAGACCCAGTACTTC. Translated, it gives CASSSASGAQETQYF.

J is TRBJ2-3 and V is TRBV29-1; 10 positions agree with TRBD2. V shed 7 bases, J shed 5 bases, and the junction held 9 bases outside the gene matches. The V gene's germline CDR1 is SQVTM and CDR2 ANQGSEA. CDR3 length equals 14 residues. CDR3 bases: TGCAGCGCCCAGAAGCGGGAGGGCGGAGATACGCAGTATTTT. Translation: CSAQKREGGDTQYF.

With respect to this clonotype: A read error may account for a junction end that differs from germline. CDR3 residues: CSVEDEGNTEAF. DNA for the CDR3: TGCAGCGTTGAAGATGAGGGGAACACTGAAGCTTTC. V gene TRBV29-1 combines with J gene TRBJ2-6; the D gene could be TRBD1 or TRBD2 (5 bases each). In germline, CDR1 is SQVTM, CDR2 ANQGSEA. The CDR3 totals 12 residues.

The chain recombines TRBV20-1 with TRBJ2-1; possible D gene TRBD2, 6 bases. The germline V gene has CDR1 DFQATT and CDR2 SNEGSKA (reference sequence). The CDR3 is 14 residues long. V dropped 3 bases and J dropped 6 bases, with 15 bases sitting between them. CDR3 sequence: CSARRWEVFNEQFF. The DNA for the CDR3 is TGCAGTGCTAGGCGGTGGGAGGTGTTCAATGAGCAGTTCTTC.

V and J are TRBV2 and TRBJ2-3; no reliable D call. The V end lost 3 bases, the J end lost 3 bases, and 13 bases lay between the germline ends. Germline CDR1 and CDR2: SNHLY and FYNNEI. This CDR3 is built from 15 residues. The DNA for the CDR3 is TGTGCCAGCAGTGATGAGTGGCGGTCGACAGATACGCAGTATTTT. It translates to CASSDEWRSTDTQYF. Complete variable domain (other parts from reference TRBV2 and TRBJ2-3): EPEVTQTPSHQVTQMGQEVILRCVPISNHLYFYWYRQILGQKVEFLVSFYNNEISEKSEIFDDQFSVERPDGSNFTLKIRSTKLEDSAMYFCASSDEWRSTDTQYFGPGTRLTVL.

The chain recombines TRBV24-1 with TRBJ2-7, with D perhaps given as TRBD1 or TRBD2 (5 bases each). This CDR3 has 12 residues. Per the germline V gene, CDR1 is KGHDR and CDR2 is SFDVKD. The ends were cut back, 5 bases at V and 3 bases at J, with 7 bases in the middle. CDR3 in amino acids: CATSGGNYEQYF. The CDR3 DNA is TGTGCCACCAGTGGGGGGAACTACGAGCAGTACTTC.

This clonotype was observed a handful of times. The chain employs TRBV9 and TRBJ2-7; 10 bases fit TRBD2. CDR1 is SGDLS, CDR2 YYNGEE, per germline. The CDR3 is made up of 15 amino acids. V lost 3 bases, J lost 3 bases, and 6 bases stayed unmatched. This CDR3 reads CASSARTSGVYEQYF. Here the CDR3 DNA reads TGTGCCAGCAGCGCACGGACTAGCGGAGTCTACGAGCAGTACTTC.